This T cell receptor beta chain originates from a study of T-cell memory formation after mild COVID-19. Only a few counts were recorded for this clonotype. MiXCR, run by TCRdb on the 5' RACE reads, gives a single entry per CDR3 protein. The sample contains some 350,000 distinct CDR3 sequences, 15% of which appear only once. Germline CDR1 is LGHNA and CDR2 is YNFKEQ. The CDR3 covers 17 residues. V lost 2 bases to trimming and J lost 3 bases, with 16 bases between them. The sample comprised PBMCs or a T cell subset sorted from them (not recorded which). The source is a man aged 18-30 years who had mild COVID-19 (a few samples of this study predate the infection). Cell type and time point are not known. The rearrangement joins TRBV4-2 to TRBJ2-2; weak D call: TRBD2 (7 bases). Here the CDR3 DNA reads TGTGCCAGCAGCCAACCTTGGCGGGGGCGGGACACCGGGGAGCTGTTTTTT. Encoded protein: CASSQPWRGRDTGELFF.